This passage covers 27 T cell receptor beta chains from one sample sequenced in a study of cytomegalovirus exposure and HLA in healthy donors. Method: immunoSEQ multiplex PCR; TCRdb's copy keeps in-frame clones and lacks some. This table holds 200,000 to 250,000 clones, under 95% found once. The sample consisted of PBMCs. These receptors were collected from a young woman in good health and CMV-seronegative.

The chain couples TRBV7-6 to TRBJ2-7; no reliable D call. This CDR3 is 14 amino acids long. V lost 0 bases and J lost 2, with 8 bases in between. Germline V gene sequence: CDR1 SGHVS, CDR2 FNYEAQ. The CDR3: CASSLAHSAYEQYF. In DNA form, the CDR3 reads TGTGCCAGCAGCTTAGCCCACAGTGCCTACGAGCAGTACTTC.

This clone was detected once. The chain carries TRBV2 and TRBJ2-3; D is uncertain. The V end lost 7 bases, the J end lost 0 bases, and 11 bases lay between the germline ends. Germline V lookup: CDR1 SNHLY, CDR2 FYNNEI. The CDR3 has 14 amino acids. CDR3 region: CASTVGASTDTQYF. DNA for the CDR3: TGTGCCAGCACCGTTGGAGCTAGCACAGATACGCAGTATTTT. The full variable domain, completed using reference TRBV2 and TRBJ2-3, is EPEVTQTPSHQVTQMGQEVILRCVPISNHLYFYWYRQILGQKVEFLVSFYNNEISEKSEIFDDQFSVERPDGSNFTLKIRSTKLEDSAMYFCASTVGASTDTQYFGPGTRLTVL.

The chain is built from TRBV19 and TRBJ1-5; 10 nucleotides align to TRBD1. The trim removed 5 bases at V and 2 bases at J, leaving 24 bases unmatched. Germline loops: CDR1 LNHDA, CDR2 SQIVND (reference sequence). CDR3 length equals 22 residues. The CDR3 DNA reads TGTGCCAGTAGTGCCACATTAGGCAACCGGGACAGGGGAGTTAGGGGCAATCAGCCCCAGCATTTT. Its translation is CASSATLGNRDRGVRGNQPQHF.

The rearrangement uses TRBV6-5 and TRBJ2-1, with a tentative D call TRBD1 (6 bases). This CDR3 contains 15 residues. The V gene's germline CDR1 is MNHEY and CDR2 SVGAGI. The V end lost 5 bases, the J end lost 7 bases, and 18 bases lay between the germline ends. The CDR3 coding sequence is TGTGCCAGCAGTAAAAACAGGGTCAACTCGAATGAGCAGTTCTTC. Its translation: CASSKNRVNSNEQFF.

The gene calls are TRBV28 and TRBJ2-7; D is ambiguous. Per germline, CDR1 MDHEN and CDR2 SYDVKM. The V end was cut by 1 base, the J end by 7 bases, with 14 bases between. The length of the CDR3 is 14 residues. CDR3 sequence (DNA): TGTGCCAGCAGTTTATCCTTAGAACGAGGTGAGCAGTACTTC. It translates to CASSLSLERGEQYF. The whole variable domain, filled in from reference TRBV28 and TRBJ2-7, reads DVKVTQSSRYLVKRTGEKVFLECVQDMDHENMFWYRQDPGLGLRLIYFSYDVKMKEKGDIPEGYSVSREKKERFSLILESASTNQTSMYLCASSLSLERGEQYFGPGTRLTVT.

The table lists this clone with a few counts. The V and J genes are TRBV6-1 and TRBJ1-6; 10 positions match TRBD1. This CDR3 is 15 amino acids long. Germline-derived CDR1 and CDR2 are MNHNS and SASEGT. Trimming removed 4 bases from V and 10 bases from J; junction bases left unmatched: 7. The CDR3 protein is CASSATGTGESPLHF. The CDR3 DNA reads as TGTGCCAGCAGTGCAACCGGGACAGGGGAATCACCCCTCCACTTT.

The V call is TRBV5-1, the J call TRBJ1-1, with 7 bases that match TRBD1. V lost 2 bases to trimming and J lost 2 bases; unmatched junction nucleotides: 6. This CDR3 spans 15 amino acids. Germline lookup yields CDR1 SGHRS and CDR2 YFSETQ. The CDR3 protein is CASSLTGQPNTEAFF. CDR3 sequence (DNA): TGCGCCAGCAGCTTAACGGGACAGCCCAACACTGAAGCTTTCTTT.

The genes are TRBV11-2 and TRBJ2-2, with 7 nucleotides matching TRBD1. Per germline, CDR1 SGHAT and CDR2 FQNNGV. J lost 4 bases, V lost 5 bases, and 10 bases had no gene match. The CDR3 totals 16 residues. In nucleotides, the CDR3 is TGTGCCAGCAGCCCCACAAGGGGGCGCCTCACCGGGGAGCTGTTTTTT. This gives the protein CASSPTRGRLTGELFF.

This clone is a singleton in its sample. This chain links TRBV2 with TRBJ1-2, with 7 bases lining up with TRBD1. The CDR3 sequence is 14 residues long. V trimming: 4 bases; J trimming: 2 bases; junction bases outside the gene matches: 4. Germline-derived CDR1 and CDR2 are SNHLY and FYNNEI. The CDR3 nucleotides are TGTGCCAGCAGTGGGGAGGACAGGAACTATGGCTACACCTTC. Translated, it gives CASSGEDRNYGYTF.

This sequence joins TRBV28 and TRBJ1-4; D may be TRBD1 (6 bases). Germline CDR1 MDHEN, CDR2 SYDVKM. The CDR3 has 17 amino acids. V lost 8 bases to trimming and J lost 1 base, with 20 bases between them. The chain's CDR3 is CASVRGGLGRTNEKLFF. The CDR3 bases are TGTGCCAGCGTTAGGGGGGGACTCGGTAGAACTAATGAAAAACTGTTTTTT. The variable domain in full, completed from reference TRBV28 and TRBJ1-4, reads DVKVTQSSRYLVKRTGEKVFLECVQDMDHENMFWYRQDPGLGLRLIYFSYDVKMKEKGDIPEGYSVSREKKERFSLILESASTNQTSMYLCASVRGGLGRTNEKLFFGSGTQLSVL.

The sample holds one count of this clone. V usage is TRBV7-2 and J usage is TRBJ1-5; D not certain. The ends were cut back, 1 base at V and 8 bases at J, with 15 bases in the middle. The CDR3 extends over 15 amino acids. Germline V CDR1 and CDR2: SGHTA, FQGNSA. CDR3 region: CASSLGGRGVEPQHF. The DNA for the CDR3 is TGTGCCAGCAGCTTAGGAGGCCGCGGAGTGGAGCCCCAGCATTTT.

V usage is TRBV2 and J usage is TRBJ2-5; 8 nucleotides align to TRBD2. The CDR3 is made up of 14 amino acids. Germline V lookup: CDR1 SNHLY, CDR2 FYNNEI. Trimming removed 6 bases from V and 1 base from J; junction bases left unmatched: 4. This chain's CDR3 is CASRNTSGQETQYF. The CDR3 region has the DNA TGTGCCAGCAGGAACACTAGCGGCCAAGAGACCCAGTACTTC.

The CDR3 spells CAAGPSRGNTIYF. The CDR3 DNA reads TGTGCCGCGGGACCCTCAAGAGGAAACACCATATATTTT. This chain connects TRBV7-9 to TRBJ1-3, with a possible D match to TRBD1 (5 bases). Germline lookup yields CDR1 SEHNR and CDR2 FQNEAQ (reference sequence). This CDR3 comprises 13 residues. The V and J ends lost 11 bases and 4 bases respectively, with 15 bases between them.

The chain couples TRBV7-6 to TRBJ1-2; D ambiguous. This CDR3 spans 17 amino acids. Germline CDR1 is SGHVS and CDR2 is FNYEAQ. Trimming removed 5 bases at V and 0 bases at J, with 19 bases between. The chain's CDR3 is CASSPRAGSGSNYGYTF. The CDR3 DNA is TGTGCCAGCAGCCCTAGGGCGGGGTCAGGATCTAACTATGGCTACACCTTC.

The chain carries TRBV27 and TRBJ1-2; 8 bases are shared with TRBD1. V dropped 2 bases and J dropped 4; count of bases not matched to a gene: 3. The germline V gene encodes CDR1 MNHEY and CDR2 SMNVEV (reference sequence). The CDR3 is made up of 14 amino acids. In DNA form, the CDR3 reads TGTGCCAGCAGTTTAGGGACAGGCTCCTATGGCTACACCTTC. Translating it yields CASSLGTGSYGYTF.

The chain recombines TRBV27 with TRBJ2-3; unclear D gene. Germline assignment: CDR1 MNHEY and CDR2 SMNVEV (reference sequence). This CDR3 comprises 12 residues. V shed 6 bases and J shed 2 bases, with 6 bases lying between them. Here the CDR3 DNA reads TGTGCCAGCAGCAAAAACACAGATACGCAGTATTTT. It is translated as CASSKNTDTQYF.

The chain links TRBV30 to TRBJ1-2; D remains ambiguous. The CDR3 covers 13 residues. The V and J ends lost 0 bases and 5 bases respectively, with 10 bases between them. Germline CDR1 is GTSNPN and CDR2 is SVGIG (reference sequence). The CDR3 nucleotides read TGTGCCTGGAGTGTAGGCAGGCTGTATGGCTACACCTTC. It yields the protein CAWSVGRLYGYTF.

V gene TRBV5-6 combines with J gene TRBJ2-1, with 12 bases that match TRBD2. In germline, CDR1 is SGHDT, CDR2 YYEEEE. The CDR3 sequence is 15 residues long. The V gene end was trimmed by 3 bases and the J gene end by 6 bases; junction bases not matched to a gene: 4. CDR3 sequence: CASSSSGRVPNEQFF. The CDR3 bases are TGTGCCAGCAGCTCTAGCGGGAGGGTTCCCAATGAGCAGTTCTTC.

The chain recombines TRBV5-1 with TRBJ1-5; possibly TRBD1 for D (6 bases). The CDR3 loop spans 15 amino acids. Germline CDR1 is SGHRS and CDR2 is YFSETQ. V lost 4 bases, J lost 3 bases, and 14 bases lay in between. The CDR3 reads CASSAGDTSNQPQHF. The CDR3 bases are TGCGCCAGCAGCGCGGGGGACACCTCCAATCAGCCCCAGCATTTT. Full variable domain (remainder filled in from reference TRBV5-1 and TRBJ1-5): KAGVTQTPRYLIKTRGQQVTLSCSPISGHRSVSWYQQTPGQGLQFLFEYFSETQRNKGNFPGRFSGRQFSNSRSEMNVSTLELGDSALYLCASSAGDTSNQPQHFGDGTRLSIL.

The genes are TRBV6-1 and TRBJ1-6; 7 bases line up with TRBD1. The CDR3 is made up of 18 amino acids. Per the germline V gene, CDR1 is MNHNS and CDR2 is SASEGT. The trim removed 1 base at V and 7 bases at J, leaving 13 bases unmatched. The CDR3 nucleotides read TGTGCCAGCAGTGAAGTAGGTGTGGTCGGGACAGAAAATTCACCCCTCCACTTT. It is translated as CASSEVGVVGTENSPLHF.

The gene calls are TRBV7-9 and TRBJ1-3; D not resolved. V lost 1 base, J lost 0 bases, and 10 bases lay in between. CDR3 size: 16 residues. Germline CDR1 is SEHNR and CDR2 is FQNEAQ (reference sequence). CDR3 sequence: CASSLDIRSSGNTIYF. Written as DNA, the CDR3 is TGTGCCAGCAGCTTAGATATTCGCAGCTCTGGAAACACCATATATTTT.

The gene calls are TRBV12-5 and TRBJ2-1; 15 nucleotides agree with TRBD2. The CDR3 has 19 residues. Germline loops: CDR1 LGHNT, CDR2 FRNRAP. The junction had 9 bases not matched to a gene; V was cut back by 2 bases and J by 4 bases. The CDR3 spells CASGLTGLAGGPGYNEQFF. CDR3 sequence (DNA): TGTGCTAGTGGTTTGACAGGACTAGCGGGAGGGCCGGGATACAATGAGCAGTTCTTC.

The V call is TRBV5-4, the J call TRBJ2-7; D is possibly TRBD2 (6 bases). The CDR3 totals 13 residues. Trimming pared 5 bases from V and 5 bases from J, leaving 14 bases between. Germline loops: CDR1 SGHNT, CDR2 YYREEE (reference sequence). CDR3 sequence: CASRLRGSDEQYF. CDR3 coding DNA: TGTGCCAGCAGACTTCGGGGGAGCGACGAGCAGTACTTC.

The V and J genes are TRBV6-5 and TRBJ2-3, with a possible D match to TRBD2 (7 bases). Germline V CDR1 and CDR2: MNHEY, SVGAGI. V lost 7 bases to trimming and J lost 7 bases, with 18 bases between them. The CDR3 sequence is 14 residues long. The CDR3 sequence: CASTKGGALNTQYF. CDR3 coding DNA: TGTGCCAGCACCAAGGGGGGGGCGCTGAATACGCAGTATTTT.

The chain joins TRBV19 to TRBJ2-3; the match to TRBD2 covers 12 bases. Germline V gives CDR1 LNHDA, CDR2 SQIVND (reference sequence). CDR3 size: 14 residues. V lost 9 bases and J lost 5; bases outside the gene matches: 6. The CDR3 loop reads CASSGLAGRDTQYF. CDR3 sequence (DNA): TGTGCCAGCTCAGGACTAGCGGGAAGAGATACGCAGTATTTT.

This sequence joins TRBV27 and TRBJ2-3; D perhaps matches TRBD2 (6 bases). Trimming took 4 bases from V and 10 from J, leaving 12 bases between them. The CDR3 runs to 12 residues. Germline assignment: CDR1 MNHEY and CDR2 SMNVEV (reference sequence). The CDR3 region is CASSYSSGAQYF. Here the CDR3 DNA reads TGTGCCAGCAGTTATTCCTCGGGGGCGCAGTATTTT.

The CDR3 spells CSVRRGDPYEQYF. The CDR3 DNA follows: TGCAGCGTTCGCAGGGGTGATCCCTACGAGCAGTACTTC. This chain joins TRBV29-1 and TRBJ2-7, with D possibly being TRBD1 (6 bases). The CDR3 extends over 13 amino acids. The V and J ends lost 5 bases and 2 bases respectively, with 13 bases between them. CDR1 and CDR2 (germline): SQVTM, ANQGSEA.